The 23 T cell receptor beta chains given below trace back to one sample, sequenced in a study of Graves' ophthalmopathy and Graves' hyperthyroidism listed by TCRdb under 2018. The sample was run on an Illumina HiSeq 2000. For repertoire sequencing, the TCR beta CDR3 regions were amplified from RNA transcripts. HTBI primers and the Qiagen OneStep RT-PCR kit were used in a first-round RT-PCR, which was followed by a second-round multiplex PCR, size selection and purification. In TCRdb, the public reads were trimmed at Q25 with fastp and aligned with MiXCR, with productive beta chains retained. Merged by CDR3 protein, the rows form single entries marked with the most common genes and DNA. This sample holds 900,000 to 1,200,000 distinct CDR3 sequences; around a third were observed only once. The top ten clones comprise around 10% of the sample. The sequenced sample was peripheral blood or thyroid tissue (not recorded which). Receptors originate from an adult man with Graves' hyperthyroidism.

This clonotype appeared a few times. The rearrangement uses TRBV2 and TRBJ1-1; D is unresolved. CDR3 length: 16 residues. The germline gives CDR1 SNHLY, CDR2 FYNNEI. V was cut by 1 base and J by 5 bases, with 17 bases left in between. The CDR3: CASSEGGVAWRTEAFF. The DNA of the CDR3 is TGTGCCAGCAGTGAAGGAGGAGTGGCCTGGCGAACTGAAGCTTTCTTT.

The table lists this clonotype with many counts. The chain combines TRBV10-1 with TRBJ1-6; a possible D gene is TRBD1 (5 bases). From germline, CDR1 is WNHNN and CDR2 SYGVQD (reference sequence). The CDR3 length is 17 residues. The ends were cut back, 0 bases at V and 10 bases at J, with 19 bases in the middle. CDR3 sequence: CASSESRYGDSDSPLHF. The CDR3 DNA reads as TGCGCCAGCAGTGAGTCGAGATACGGAGACAGCGACTCACCCCTCCACTTT.

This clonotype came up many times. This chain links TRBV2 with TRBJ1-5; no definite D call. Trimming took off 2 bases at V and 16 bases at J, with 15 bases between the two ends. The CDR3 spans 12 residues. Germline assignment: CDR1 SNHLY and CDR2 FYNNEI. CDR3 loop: CASSESRQKQHF. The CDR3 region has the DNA TGTGCCAGCAGTGAAAGTCGCCAGAAGCAACATTTT.

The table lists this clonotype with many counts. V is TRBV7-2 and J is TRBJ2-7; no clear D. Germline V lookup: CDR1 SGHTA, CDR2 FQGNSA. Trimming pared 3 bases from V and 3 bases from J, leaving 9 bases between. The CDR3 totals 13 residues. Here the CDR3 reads CASSFRNYYEQYF. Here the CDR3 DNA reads TGTGCCAGCAGCTTTAGGAATTACTACGAGCAGTACTTC.

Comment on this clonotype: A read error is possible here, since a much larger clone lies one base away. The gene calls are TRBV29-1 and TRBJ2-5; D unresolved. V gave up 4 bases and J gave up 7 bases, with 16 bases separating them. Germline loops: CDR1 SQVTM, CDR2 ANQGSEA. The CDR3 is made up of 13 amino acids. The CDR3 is CSVAPGQWGTQYF. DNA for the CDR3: TGCAGCGTTGCGCCCGGTCAATGGGGGACCCAGTACTTC. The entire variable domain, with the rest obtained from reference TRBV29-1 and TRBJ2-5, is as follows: SAVISQKPSRDICQRGTSLTIQCQVDSQVTMMFWYRQQPGQSLTLIATANQGSEATYESGFVIDKFPISRPNLTFSTLTVSNMSPEDSSIYLCSVAPGQWGTQYFGPGTRLLVL.

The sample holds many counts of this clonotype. This chain's CDR3 is CASSSSSGTSYEQYF. The CDR3 DNA is TGTGCCAGCAGCTCCTCTAGCGGGACGTCCTACGAGCAGTACTTC. The gene calls are TRBV7-6 and TRBJ2-7, with 9 bases that match TRBD2. The CDR3 is 15 amino acids. The trim removed 4 bases at V and 1 base at J, leaving 5 bases unmatched. Germline V CDR1 and CDR2: SGHVS, FNYEAQ.

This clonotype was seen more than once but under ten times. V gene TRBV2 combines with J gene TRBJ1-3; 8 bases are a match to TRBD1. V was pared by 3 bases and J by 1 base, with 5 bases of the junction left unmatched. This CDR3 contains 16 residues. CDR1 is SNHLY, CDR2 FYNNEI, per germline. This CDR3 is CASSESTGGSGNTIYF. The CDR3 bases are TGTGCCAGCAGTGAGTCTACAGGGGGATCTGGAAACACCATATATTTT.

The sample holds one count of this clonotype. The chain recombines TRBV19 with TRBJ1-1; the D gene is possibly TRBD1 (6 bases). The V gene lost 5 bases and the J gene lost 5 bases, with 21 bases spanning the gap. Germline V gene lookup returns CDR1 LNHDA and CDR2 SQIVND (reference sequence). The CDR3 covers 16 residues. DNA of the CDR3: TGTGCCAGTAGTCCTTCATTAAGGGGGGGGAGAACTGAAGCTTTCTTT. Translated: CASSPSLRGGRTEAFF.

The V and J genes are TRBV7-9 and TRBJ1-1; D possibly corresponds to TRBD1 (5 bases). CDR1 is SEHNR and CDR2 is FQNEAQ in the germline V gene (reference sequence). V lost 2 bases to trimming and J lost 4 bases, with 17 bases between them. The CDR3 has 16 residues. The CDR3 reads CASSLNGGGASTEAFF. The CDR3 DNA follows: TGTGCCAGCAGCTTAAATGGCGGTGGGGCGTCCACTGAAGCTTTCTTT.

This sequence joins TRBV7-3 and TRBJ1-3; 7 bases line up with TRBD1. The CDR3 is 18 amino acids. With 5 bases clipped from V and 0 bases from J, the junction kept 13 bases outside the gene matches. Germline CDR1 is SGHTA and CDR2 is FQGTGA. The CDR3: CASSHRPTGPSSGNTIYF. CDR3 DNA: TGTGCCAGCAGCCATCGACCGACAGGGCCCTCCTCTGGAAACACCATATATTTT. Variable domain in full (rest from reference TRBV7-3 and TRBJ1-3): GAGVSQTPSNKVTEKGKYVELRCDPISGHTALYWYRQSLGQGPEFLIYFQGTGAADDSGLPNDRFFAVRPEGSVSTLKIQRTERGDSAVYLCASSHRPTGPSSGNTIYFGEGSWLTVV.

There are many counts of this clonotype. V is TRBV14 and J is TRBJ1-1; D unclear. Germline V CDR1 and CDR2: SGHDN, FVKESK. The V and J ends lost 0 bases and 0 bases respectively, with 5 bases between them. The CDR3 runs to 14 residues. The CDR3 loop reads CASSQERMNTEAFF. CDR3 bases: TGTGCCAGCAGCCAAGAAAGGATGAACACTGAAGCTTTCTTT.

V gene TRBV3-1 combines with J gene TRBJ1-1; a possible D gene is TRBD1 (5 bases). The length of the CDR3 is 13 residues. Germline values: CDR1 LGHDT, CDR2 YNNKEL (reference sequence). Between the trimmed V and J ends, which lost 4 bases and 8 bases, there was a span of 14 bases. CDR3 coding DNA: TGTGCCAGCAGCCTCCCAGTCGGGGGGGAAGCTTTCTTT. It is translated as CASSLPVGGEAFF.

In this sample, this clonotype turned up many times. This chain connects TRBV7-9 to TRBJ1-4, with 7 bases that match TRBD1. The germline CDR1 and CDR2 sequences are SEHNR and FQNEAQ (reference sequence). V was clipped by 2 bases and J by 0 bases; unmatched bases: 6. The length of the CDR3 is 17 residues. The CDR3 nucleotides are TGTGCCAGCAGCTTATGGACGACAGGGACAACTAATGAAAAACTGTTTTTT. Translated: CASSLWTTGTTNEKLFF.

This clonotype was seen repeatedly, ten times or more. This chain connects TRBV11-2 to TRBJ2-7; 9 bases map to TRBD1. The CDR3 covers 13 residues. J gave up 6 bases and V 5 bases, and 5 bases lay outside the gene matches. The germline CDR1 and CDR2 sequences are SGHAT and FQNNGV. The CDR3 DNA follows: TGTGCCAGCAGCCCTACAGGGGGCGTCGAGCAGTACTTC. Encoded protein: CASSPTGGVEQYF. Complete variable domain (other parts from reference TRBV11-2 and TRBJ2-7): EAGVAQSPRYKIIEKRQSVAFWCNPISGHATLYWYQQILGQGPKLLIQFQNNGVVDDSQLPKDRFSAERLKGVDSTLKIQPAKLEDSAVYLCASSPTGGVEQYFGPGTRLTVT.

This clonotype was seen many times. DNA of the CDR3: TGTGCCAGCAGCGTTGGGAAGACCCAGTACTTC. Translating gives CASSVGKTQYF. The chain employs TRBV9 and TRBJ2-5, with unresolved D. Deletions cut 2 bases from V and 6 bases from J, with 5 bases between. Germline V gene lookup returns CDR1 SGDLS and CDR2 YYNGEE. CDR3 length: 11 residues.

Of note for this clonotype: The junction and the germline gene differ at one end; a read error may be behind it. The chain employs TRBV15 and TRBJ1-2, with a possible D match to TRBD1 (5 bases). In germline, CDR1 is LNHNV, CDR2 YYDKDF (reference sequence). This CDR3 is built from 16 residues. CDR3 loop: CTTSSEITGGNCGYTF. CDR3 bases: TGTACCACCAGCAGTGAGATTACGGGGGGGAACTGTGGCTACACCTTC.

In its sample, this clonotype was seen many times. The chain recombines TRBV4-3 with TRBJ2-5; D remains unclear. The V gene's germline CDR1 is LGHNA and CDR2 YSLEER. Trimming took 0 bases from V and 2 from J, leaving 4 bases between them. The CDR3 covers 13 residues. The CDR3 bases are TGCGCCAGCAGCCAAGATCTACAAGAGACCCAGTACTTC. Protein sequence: CASSQDLQETQYF.

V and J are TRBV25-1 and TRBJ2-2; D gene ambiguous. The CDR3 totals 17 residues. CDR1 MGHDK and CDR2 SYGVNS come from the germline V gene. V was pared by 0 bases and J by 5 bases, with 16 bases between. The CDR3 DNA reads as TGTGCCAGCAGTGAATACGCCTCCGGGTTCCGGACCGGGGAGCTGTTTTTT. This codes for CASSEYASGFRTGELFF.

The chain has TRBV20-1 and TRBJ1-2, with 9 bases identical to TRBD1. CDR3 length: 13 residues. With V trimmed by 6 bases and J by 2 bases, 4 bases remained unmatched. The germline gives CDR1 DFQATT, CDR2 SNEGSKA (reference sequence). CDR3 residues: CSAETGGNYGYTF. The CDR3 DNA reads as TGCAGTGCAGAAACAGGGGGCAACTATGGCTACACCTTC.

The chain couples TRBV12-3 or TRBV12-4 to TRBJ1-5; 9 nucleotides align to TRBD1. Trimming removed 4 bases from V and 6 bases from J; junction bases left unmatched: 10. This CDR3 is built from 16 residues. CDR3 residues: CASSSGTGLGFQPQHF. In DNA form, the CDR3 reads TGTGCCAGCAGTTCCGGGACAGGGCTTGGGTTTCAGCCCCAGCATTTT.

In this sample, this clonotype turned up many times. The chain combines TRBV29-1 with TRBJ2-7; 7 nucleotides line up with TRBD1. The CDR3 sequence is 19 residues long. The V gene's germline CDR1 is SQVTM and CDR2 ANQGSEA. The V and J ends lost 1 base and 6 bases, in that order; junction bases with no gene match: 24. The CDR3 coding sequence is TGCAGCGTTGAAGTCGGGACAGAAGGTCCCCGTGGATGGGCTCGCGAGCAGTACTTC. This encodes CSVEVGTEGPRGWAREQYF.

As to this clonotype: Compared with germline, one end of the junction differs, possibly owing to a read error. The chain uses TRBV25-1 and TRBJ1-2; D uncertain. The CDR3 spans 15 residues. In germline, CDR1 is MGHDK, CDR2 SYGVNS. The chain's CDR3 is CATSDRMGVSYGYTF. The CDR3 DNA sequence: TGTGCCACCAGTGATCGAATGGGCGTATCCTATGGCTACACCTTC.

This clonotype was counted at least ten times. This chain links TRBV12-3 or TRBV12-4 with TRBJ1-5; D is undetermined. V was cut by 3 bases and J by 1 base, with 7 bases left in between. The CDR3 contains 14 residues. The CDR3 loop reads CASSFGKSNQPQHF. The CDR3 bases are TGTGCCAGCAGTTTTGGGAAGAGCAATCAGCCCCAGCATTTT.